The entry below gives a single TCR beta chain sequence along with its context. The sample belongs to a study of blood T cells in healthy people across ages. The CDR3 runs to 16 residues. V lost 4 bases and J lost 0; bases outside the gene matches: 8. CDR1 is SGHDT and CDR2 is YYEEEE in the germline V gene. A second about 7 to 11 cycle PCR used barcoded and J-beta primers. TCRdb recomputed calls from the 5' RACE reads with MiXCR, one row per CDR3 protein. The data contain 920,000 or so distinct CDR3 sequences, over 35% of them singletons. This clonotype originated in a woman in her fifties or sixties in good health. The sequenced material came from blood. The V and J genes are TRBV5-6 and TRBJ1-1; 8 positions match TRBD1. The CDR3 DNA follows: TGTGCCAGCAGCCCTACGTGGACAGGGATGAACACTGAAGCTTTCTTT. Its protein is CASSPTWTGMNTEAFF. Complete variable domain (other parts from reference TRBV5-6 and TRBJ1-1): DAGVTQSPTHLIKTRGQQVTLRCSPKSGHDTVSWYQQALGQGPQFIFQYYEEEERQRGNFPDRFSGHQFPNYSSELNVNALLLGDSALYLCASSPTWTGMNTEAFFGQGTRLTVV.